The source of this T cell receptor (beta chain) is a study of CD8+ T cells in alopecia areata. Isolated RNA was reverse transcribed into cDNA used as the sequencing template. Profiled with immunoSEQ multiplex PCR; TCRdb holds only in-frame clones, not every one. The sample records 150,000 to 200,000 clones, about 54% being singletons. On this clone: What it binds is unknown.

V lost 3 bases and J lost 3, with 6 bases in between. Per germline, CDR1 SGHVS and CDR2 FQNEAQ. The length of the CDR3 is 12 residues. General study points: TCR sharing across patients was less clear than in mice, possibly HLA-related. The study also sequences resident alphabeta T cells of normal skin in scalp samples. Normal scalp showed lower clonality than lesional scalp, especially alopecia totalis/universalis.

Sorting separated CD4+ and CD8+ T cells out of PBMCs. The sample consisted of CD4+ T cells sorted from blood. This chain uses TRBV7-8 with TRBJ2-7; D is unclear. The clonotype comes from a human donor in good health. The CDR3 DNA reads as TGTGCCAGCAGCTTCTCGGGCTACGAGCAGTACTTC. It yields the protein CASSFSGYEQYF.